These 30 T cell receptor beta chains came from one sample sequenced in a study of blood T cells in healthy people across ages. For the second PCR, which ran for 7 to 11 cycles, a sample-barcoded 5' primer and a J-beta primer mix were used. TCRdb analysed the 5' RACE reads with MiXCR anew, one entry per CDR3 protein. The sample carries 1,500,000 or so distinct CDR3 sequences, approximately 63% recorded once. The sequencing input was blood. The receptors derive from a man between 18 and 29 years old in good health.

This clonotype was detected only a few times. The rearrangement joins TRBV6-5 to TRBJ2-7; 7 nucleotides match TRBD1. The V gene's germline CDR1 is MNHEY and CDR2 SVGAGI. V trimming: 0 bases; J trimming: 1 base; junction bases outside the gene matches: 3. The CDR3 covers 15 residues. CDR3 coding DNA: TGTGCCAGCAGTTACTCGCCGGGACAGTCCTACGAGCAGTACTTC. It translates to CASSYSPGQSYEQYF.

This chain uses TRBV10-3 with TRBJ1-6; no definite D call. With 6 bases removed from V and 7 bases from J, the gap between germline ends came to 7 bases. The germline CDR1 and CDR2 sequences are ENHRY and SYGVKD. There are 12 residues in the CDR3. The CDR3 bases are TGTGCCATCAGCCGAGGAAATTCACCCCTCCACTTT. It translates to CAISRGNSPLHF.

This chain joins TRBV4-1 and TRBJ1-4; D call uncertain. V lost 2 bases and J lost 2, with 15 bases in between. Germline CDR1 MGHRA, CDR2 YSYEKL. There are 17 residues in the CDR3. CDR3 residues: CASSQLLRERTNEKLFF. The CDR3 nucleotides are TGCGCCAGCAGCCAATTATTGAGGGAGAGGACTAATGAAAAACTGTTTTTT.

At least ten counts were recorded for this clonotype. The chain is built from TRBV5-6 and TRBJ1-2; 9 bases agree with TRBD1. J gave up 5 bases and V 0 bases, and 5 bases lay outside the gene matches. The CDR3 runs 15 residues. Per the germline V gene, CDR1 is SGHDT and CDR2 is YYEEEE. The CDR3 nucleotides read TGTGCCAGCAGCTTGGACCCGGGACAGGGATATGGCTACACCTTC. It translates to CASSLDPGQGYGYTF.

The chain is built from TRBV21-1 and TRBJ2-2; TRBD1, as called in the table, went unchecked against the DNA. TRBV21-1 is given as a pseudogene. CDR3 length equals 19 residues. The CDR3 reads CASIESGIRGTGSTGELFF. In DNA, the CDR3 is TGTGCCAGCATCGAAAGTGGGATTCGGGGTACAGGTTCCACCGGGGAGCTGTTTTTT.

This clonotype has more than one count but fewer than ten. The chain uses TRBV24-1 and TRBJ1-6, with D uncertain. CDR1 is KGHDR and CDR2 is SFDVKD in the germline V gene. V gave up 6 bases and J gave up 7 bases, with 21 bases separating them. CDR3 size: 17 residues. The CDR3 DNA sequence: TGTGCCACCAGTTACTTGGGATCTGAGCCCGGCAATTCACCCCTCCACTTT. Amino acid sequence: CATSYLGSEPGNSPLHF.

The chain links TRBV6-5 to TRBJ1-2; the D gene is possibly TRBD1 (5 bases). The V end was cut by 7 bases, the J end by 3 bases, with 12 bases between. This CDR3 has 13 amino acids. The germline V gene encodes CDR1 MNHEY and CDR2 SVGAGI. CDR3 bases: TGTGCCAGCAAAAGGGACTCCTACTATGGCTACACCTTC. Protein sequence: CASKRDSYYGYTF.

The CDR3 DNA reads as TGTGCCAGCAGCTCGGACAGGGGGGACCCCATCTCCTATAATTCACCCCTCCACTTT. Its translation: CASSSDRGDPISYNSPLHF. The chain uses TRBV2 and TRBJ1-6; 10 nucleotides match TRBD1. Germline assignment: CDR1 SNHLY and CDR2 FYNNEI. Trimming at V came to 6 bases and at J to 0 bases, leaving 11 bases not matched to a gene. The CDR3 length is 19 residues. Together with reference TRBV2 and TRBJ1-6, the CDR3 gives the full variable domain: EPEVTQTPSHQVTQMGQEVILRCVPISNHLYFYWYRQILGQKVEFLVSFYNNEISEKSEIFDDQFSVERPDGSNFTLKIRSTKLEDSAMYFCASSSDRGDPISYNSPLHFGNGTRLTVT.

A remark on this clonotype: One end of the junction varies from germline; a read error may be responsible. The chain recombines TRBV11-2 with TRBJ1-2; D unresolved. The V gene's germline CDR1 is SGHAT and CDR2 FQNNGV. The CDR3 spans 18 residues. CDR3 nucleotide sequence: TGTGCCAGCGGCTTAGCCTACTCACTCGGACCTACCAACTATGGCTACACCTTC. Translated, it gives CASGLAYSLGPTNYGYTF.

The CDR3, as DNA: TGTGCCAGCAGTTACTTCGGGGTTTACTATGGCTACACCTTC. Amino acids: CASSYFGVYYGYTF. The chain links TRBV6-5 to TRBJ1-2; no definite D call. CDR1 and CDR2 from the germline V gene are MNHEY and SVGAGI. The CDR3 is made up of 14 amino acids. Trimming stripped 1 base from V and 3 bases from J, with 9 bases between.

This clonotype has more than one count but fewer than ten. The chain joins TRBV3-1 to TRBJ2-7; D uncertain. Germline V CDR1 and CDR2: LGHDT, YNNKEL (reference sequence). V dropped 3 bases and J dropped 2 bases, with 8 bases sitting between them. The CDR3 is 13 residues long. Here the CDR3 reads CASSQRQAYEQYF. The DNA for the CDR3 is TGTGCCAGCAGCCAGAGGCAGGCCTACGAGCAGTACTTC.

The chain uses TRBV7-2 and TRBJ1-2; the D is unclear. The germline gives CDR1 SGHTA, CDR2 FQGNSA. The CDR3 length is 8 residues. The ends were cut back, 5 bases at V and 10 bases at J, with 2 bases in the middle. The CDR3 DNA reads TGTGCCAGCAGCATCTACACCTTC. Translated, it gives CASSIYTF. The full variable domain, in which reference TRBV7-2 and TRBJ1-2 provide the parts outside the CDR3, is GAGVSQSPSNKVTEKGKDVELRCDPISGHTALYWYRQSLGQGLEFLIYFQGNSAPDKSGLPSDRFSAERTGGSVSTLTIQRTQQEDSAVYLCASSIYTFGSGTRLTVV.

This rearrangement joins TRBV10-3 to TRBJ2-7; D is possibly TRBD2 (5 bases). Trimming pared 2 bases from V and 3 bases from J, leaving 11 bases between. This CDR3 spans 14 amino acids. CDR1 and CDR2 from the germline V gene are ENHRY and SYGVKD. CDR3 sequence reads: CAISEGRGNYEQYF. The CDR3 nucleotides read TGTGCCATCAGTGAGGGACGGGGAAACTACGAGCAGTACTTC.

V is TRBV5-1 and J is TRBJ2-1; D assignment may be TRBD1 or TRBD2 (6 bases each). The V gene lost 4 bases and the J gene lost 3 bases, with 14 bases spanning the gap. Germline V lookup: CDR1 SGHRS, CDR2 YFSETQ. The CDR3 totals 15 residues. The CDR3 sequence: CASSPTSRGYNEQFF. In DNA, the CDR3 is TGCGCCAGCAGCCCCACTAGCAGGGGCTACAATGAGCAGTTCTTC.

The V call is TRBV11-2, the J call TRBJ2-7, with D possibly being TRBD1 (5 bases). Germline V gene data show CDR1 as SGHAT and CDR2 as FQNNGV. V was trimmed by 4 bases and J by 1 base, leaving 11 bases between them. This CDR3 contains 14 residues. CDR3 sequence: CASSSIQGSYEQYF. CDR3 bases: TGTGCCAGCAGCTCCATTCAGGGATCCTACGAGCAGTACTTC.

V is TRBV3-1 and J is TRBJ1-2, with D unclear. The CDR3 runs 17 residues. Germline CDR1 LGHDT, CDR2 YNNKEL (reference sequence). Trimming left V 4 bases short and J 5 bases short, with 23 bases between. The CDR3 is CASSPTGNHRSVYGYTF. For the CDR3, the DNA is TGTGCCAGCAGCCCAACCGGGAACCATCGGTCCGTATATGGCTACACCTTC. Based on the CDR3 plus reference TRBV3-1 and TRBJ1-2, the full variable domain is DTAVSQTPKYLVTQMGNDKSIKCEQNLGHDTMYWYKQDSKKFLKIMFSYNNKELIINETVPNRFSPKSPDKAHLNLHINSLELGDSAVYFCASSPTGNHRSVYGYTFGSGTRLTVV.

This clonotype was observed a handful of times. The chain combines TRBV6-6 with TRBJ2-1, with TRBD2 matching 7 bases. V lost 5 bases to trimming and J lost 8 bases; unmatched junction nucleotides: 12. The germline V gene encodes CDR1 MNHNY and CDR2 SVGAGI (reference sequence). CDR3 length: 15 residues. CDR3 nucleotide sequence: TGTGCCAGCAGTAACACCGCTTCGGGGGGTTATGAGCAGTTCTTC. It encodes CASSNTASGGYEQFF.

The chain couples TRBV7-2 to TRBJ2-1; 9 nucleotides agree with TRBD2. The CDR3 extends over 14 amino acids. V was clipped by 1 base and J by 9 bases; unmatched bases: 4. CDR1 and CDR2 from the germline V gene are SGHTA and FQGNSA. CDR3 DNA: TGTGCCAGCAGCTTAGGGGGACTAGCTTCTGAGCAGTTCTTC. Amino acid sequence: CASSLGGLASEQFF.

This clonotype was picked up a small number of times. The gene calls are TRBV2 and TRBJ2-4; D might be TRBD2 (6 bases). In germline, CDR1 is SNHLY, CDR2 FYNNEI. The CDR3 consists of 14 residues. Trimming removed 3 bases at V and 8 bases at J, with 14 bases between. CDR3 sequence (DNA): TGTGCCAGCAGTGACGGAGGGACGAGGGACATTCAGTACTTC. Translating gives CASSDGGTRDIQYF.

As regards this clonotype: Germline is not matched at one junction end, which may reflect a read error. This chain links TRBV4-1 with TRBJ2-1; 9 bases are shared with TRBD2. Germline V gene sequence: CDR1 MGHRA, CDR2 YSYEKL. The CDR3 is made up of 16 amino acids. The CDR3 loop is CASNQASGDSYNEQFF. The DNA of the CDR3 is TGCGCCAGCAACCAAGCTAGCGGGGACTCCTACAATGAGCAGTTCTTC.

The rearrangement uses TRBV6-1 and TRBJ2-7; weak D call: TRBD2 (5 bases). Looked up from germline, CDR1 is MNHNS and CDR2 is SASEGT. V was trimmed by 3 bases and J by 4 bases, leaving 10 bases between them. This CDR3 is 13 amino acids long. In nucleotides, the CDR3 is TGTGCCAGCAGTGATGTTGAGGGTTACGAGCAGTACTTC. It yields the protein CASSDVEGYEQYF.

The chain combines TRBV27 with TRBJ2-5; unclear D gene. This CDR3 spans 12 amino acids. V was cut by 3 bases and J by 11 bases, with 13 bases left in between. Germline V gene data show CDR1 as MNHEY and CDR2 as SMNVEV (reference sequence). In nucleotides, the CDR3 is TGTGCCAGCAGTTTTTTAGGGCAGGAGCAGTACTTC. Protein product: CASSFLGQEQYF.

The chain recombines TRBV4-1 with TRBJ2-3; D is undetermined. The CDR3 runs to 18 residues. Germline V lookup: CDR1 MGHRA, CDR2 YSYEKL. The V end lost 1 base, the J end lost 4 bases, and 21 bases lay between the germline ends. The CDR3 DNA is TGCGCCAGCAGCCAAGTGATCTCCCCGACGGAAAACGCAGATACGCAGTATTTT. The encoded protein is CASSQVISPTENADTQYF.

The chain joins TRBV7-9 to TRBJ1-6; D unclear. With 4 bases removed from V and 0 bases from J, the gap between germline ends came to 19 bases. CDR3 length equals 19 residues. Germline CDR1 and CDR2: SEHNR and FQNEAQ (reference sequence). CDR3 sequence reads: CASSSYKKPTSSYNSPLHF. The CDR3 DNA sequence: TGTGCCAGCAGCTCCTACAAGAAGCCGACGAGCTCCTATAATTCACCCCTCCACTTT.

The sample holds many counts of this clonotype. This chain links TRBV13 with TRBJ2-6; no reliable D call. CDR3 length equals 15 residues. Trimming stripped 1 base from V and 0 bases from J, with 4 bases between. CDR1 PRHDT and CDR2 FYEKMQ come from the germline V gene (reference sequence). For the CDR3, the DNA is TGTGCCAGCAGCTTAGTCGACTCTGGGGCCAACGTCCTGACTTTC. It is translated as CASSLVDSGANVLTF. Looking up the rest from reference TRBV13 and TRBJ2-6 gives the full variable domain: AAGVIQSPRHLIKEKRETATLKCYPIPRHDTVYWYQQGPGQDPQFLISFYEKMQSDKGSIPDRFSAQQFSDYHSELNMSSLELGDSALYFCASSLVDSGANVLTFGAGSRLTVL.

V and J are TRBV6-2 or TRBV6-3 and TRBJ2-5, with D possibly being TRBD2 (5 bases). CDR1 is MNHEY, CDR2 SVGEGT, per germline. V gave up 10 bases and J gave up 4 bases, with 13 bases separating them. The length of the CDR3 is 12 residues. CDR3 in amino acids: CATALGRETQYF. CDR3 DNA sequence: TGTGCCACTGCGCTAGGGAGAGAGACCCAGTACTTC.

This clonotype came up a few times. This chain uses TRBV29-1 with TRBJ2-3; unclear D gene. This CDR3 spans 11 amino acids. Germline values: CDR1 SQVTM, CDR2 ANQGSEA. V was clipped by 6 bases and J by 3 bases, with 7 bases between them. The chain's CDR3 is CSVTWTDTQYF. The CDR3 coding sequence is TGCAGCGTCACGTGGACAGATACGCAGTATTTT.

This chain uses TRBV5-1 with TRBJ2-4; 11 bases are a match to TRBD1. CDR1 is SGHRS and CDR2 is YFSETQ in the germline V gene. The CDR3 is 17 amino acids. The trim removed 4 bases at V and 0 bases at J, leaving 6 bases unmatched. CDR3 coding DNA: TGCGCCAGCAGCCCCGGGACAGGGGGACGAGCCAAAAACATTCAGTACTTC. It translates to CASSPGTGGRAKNIQYF.

The V call is TRBV20-1, the J call TRBJ2-5; D call uncertain. The J call could be wrong; TRBJ2-7 is a better fit for the DNA end. Germline assignment: CDR1 DFQATT and CDR2 SNEGSKA (reference sequence). This CDR3 comprises 12 residues. CDR3 DNA sequence: TGCAGTGCCGGAGAGTATTACTACGAGCAGTACTTC. Protein sequence: CSAGEYYYEQYF.

This rearrangement joins TRBV3-1 to TRBJ2-7; 12 bases are a match to TRBD2. Gene TRBJ2-5 matches the end of the DNA better, so the J call may be wrong. CDR1 LGHDT and CDR2 YNNKEL come from the germline V gene (reference sequence). CDR3 length: 16 residues. The CDR3 spells CASSRLLAGGGETQYF. In nucleotides, the CDR3 is TGTGCCAGCAGCCGCTTACTAGCGGGAGGAGGAGAGACCCAGTACTTC.